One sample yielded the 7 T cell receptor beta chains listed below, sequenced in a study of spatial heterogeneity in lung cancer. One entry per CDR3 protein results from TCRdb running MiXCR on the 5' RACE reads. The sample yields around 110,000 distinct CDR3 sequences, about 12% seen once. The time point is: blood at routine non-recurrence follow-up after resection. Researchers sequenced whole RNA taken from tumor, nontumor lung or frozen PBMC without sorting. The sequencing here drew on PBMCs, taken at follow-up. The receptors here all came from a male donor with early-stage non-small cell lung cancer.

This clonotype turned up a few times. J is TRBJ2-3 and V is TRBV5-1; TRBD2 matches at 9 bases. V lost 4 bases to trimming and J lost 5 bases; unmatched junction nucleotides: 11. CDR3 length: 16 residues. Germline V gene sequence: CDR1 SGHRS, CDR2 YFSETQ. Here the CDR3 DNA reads TGCGCCAGCAGCCTCACCAGCGGGGGGTTCATAGATACGCAGTATTTT. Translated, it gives CASSLTSGGFIDTQYF.

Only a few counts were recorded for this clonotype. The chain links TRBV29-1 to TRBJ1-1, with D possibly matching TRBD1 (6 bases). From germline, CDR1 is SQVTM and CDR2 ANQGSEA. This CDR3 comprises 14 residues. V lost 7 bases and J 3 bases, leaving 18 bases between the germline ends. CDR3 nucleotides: TGCAGCGCCCTAGGCGGGGGCGCGGACACTGAAGCTTTCTTT. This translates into CSALGGGADTEAFF.

CDR3 residues: CSARGQPNTEAFF. CDR3 bases: TGCAGTGCTAGAGGACAGCCCAACACTGAAGCTTTCTTT. The chain is built from TRBV20-1 and TRBJ1-1; possible D gene TRBD1, 5 bases. Trimming cost V 1 base and J 2 bases, with 8 bases left between them. Germline V CDR1 and CDR2: DFQATT, SNEGSKA (reference sequence). This CDR3 has 13 residues.

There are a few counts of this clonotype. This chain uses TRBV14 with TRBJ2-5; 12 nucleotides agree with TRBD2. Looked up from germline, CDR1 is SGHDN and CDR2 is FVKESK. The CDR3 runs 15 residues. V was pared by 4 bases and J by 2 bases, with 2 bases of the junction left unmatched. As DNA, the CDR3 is TGTGCCAGCAGCCCACTAGCGGGGGGACAAGAGACCCAGTACTTC. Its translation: CASSPLAGGQETQYF.

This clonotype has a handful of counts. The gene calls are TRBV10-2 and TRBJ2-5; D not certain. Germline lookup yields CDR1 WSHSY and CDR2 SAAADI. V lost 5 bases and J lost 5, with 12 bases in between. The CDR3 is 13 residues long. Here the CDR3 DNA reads TGCGCCAGCAGTCCGGGCCCCGTGGAGACCCAGTACTTC. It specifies CASSPGPVETQYF.

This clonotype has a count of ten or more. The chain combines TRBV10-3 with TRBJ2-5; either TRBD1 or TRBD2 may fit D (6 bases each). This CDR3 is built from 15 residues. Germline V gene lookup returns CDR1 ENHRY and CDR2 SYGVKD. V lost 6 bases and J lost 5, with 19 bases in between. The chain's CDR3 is CAIRDTGKGGETQYF. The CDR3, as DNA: TGTGCCATCAGGGATACAGGGAAGGGGGGCGAGACCCAGTACTTC.

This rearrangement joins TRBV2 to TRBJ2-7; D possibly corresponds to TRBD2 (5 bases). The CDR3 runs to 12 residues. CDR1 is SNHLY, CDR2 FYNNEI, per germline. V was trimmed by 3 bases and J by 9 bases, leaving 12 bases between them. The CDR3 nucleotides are TGTGCCAGCAGTGACGGCCGGAGGCGGCAGTACTTC. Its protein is CASSDGRRRQYF. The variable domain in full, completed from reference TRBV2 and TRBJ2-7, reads EPEVTQTPSHQVTQMGQEVILRCVPISNHLYFYWYRQILGQKVEFLVSFYNNEISEKSEIFDDQFSVERPDGSNFTLKIRSTKLEDSAMYFCASSDGRRRQYFGPGTRLTVT.